Listed here are 20 T cell receptor beta chains from one sample, sequenced in a study of tumor-infiltrating lymphocytes in primary liver carcinoma (dated by TCRdb to about 2017). Without any cell sorting, total RNA and DNA were co-extracted from roughly 20-30 mg of bulk tissue using the AllPrep DNA/RNA mini kit. Sequencing relied on an Illumina HiSeq 2500. Using a constant-region primer and ProtoScript II reverse transcriptase, TCRbeta-specific cDNA was reverse-transcribed from roughly 460 ng total RNA. TCRbeta libraries were built with three nested multiplex PCR rounds, a slightly modified ARM-PCR procedure. Each of the first two PCR rounds ran for nine to eleven cycles and used multiplex TRBV1-TRBV30 forward primers together with a Cbeta reverse primer. TCRdb's own reprocessing of the public reads used fastp at Q25 and MiXCR and kept productive beta chains. Every CDR3 protein is listed once, alongside the most common genes and DNA of its rows. A total of around 70,000 distinct CDR3 sequences appear in this sample, 55% to 75% of them only once. Together, the top ten hold 25% to 35% of the sample.

The sequenced sample consisted of liver tumor tissue from sampling region 4. What this sample's cell subset or site label stands for: tumor region T4, right-lateral pole. These receptors came from a man aged 35 to 55 with primary liver carcinoma and hepatitis B virus infection.

A note on this clonotype: A much larger clonotype is one base distant, so this may be a read error. The V and J genes are TRBV28 and TRBJ2-5, with D perhaps matching TRBD1 or TRBD2 (5 bases each). This CDR3 region has 16 residues. Germline lookup yields CDR1 MDHEN and CDR2 SYDVKM. CDR3 sequence: CARSSLGRIMGETQYF. CDR3 bases: TGTGCCAGGAGTTCCTTGGGACGGATTATGGGAGAGACCCAGTACTTC.

The genes are TRBV11-2 and TRBJ2-7; no definite D call. Germline assignment: CDR1 SGHAT and CDR2 FQNNGV. This CDR3 comprises 15 residues. Trimming pared 8 bases from V and 1 base from J, leaving 18 bases between. In DNA form, the CDR3 reads TGTGCCAGCGGTGCCTTGACTTGCGAGTCCTACGAGCAGTACTTC. Translated: CASGALTCESYEQYF.

A word on this clonotype: Since no conserved phenylalanine or tryptophan closes the CDR3, a read error is the likely cause. The limits of the CDR3 on the DNA are not certain, so only TCRdb's listed CDR3 is given. The chain joins TRBV12-3 or TRBV12-4 to TRBJ2-7; the table's D call, TRBD1, was not checked against the DNA. The CDR3 is made up of 12 amino acids, end residues included. CDR3 amino acids: CASRLQGYELYL.

Worth noting for this clonotype: The conserved closing phenylalanine or tryptophan is absent in this CDR3, likely reflecting a read error. The chain joins TRBV12-3 or TRBV12-4 to TRBJ2-5; the D gene is possibly TRBD2 (6 bases). The CDR3 length is 12 residues. The CDR3 region is CGSSWSGETQYY. CDR3 nucleotide sequence: TGTGGCAGCAGTTGGAGCGGGGAGACCCAGTACTAC.

Of note for this clonotype: A junction end diverges from the germline sequence, so it may reflect a read error. V usage is TRBV6-1 and J usage is TRBJ1-2; TRBD1 agrees at 7 bases. Germline V gene sequence: CDR1 MNHNS, CDR2 SASEGT. CDR3 length equals 16 residues. CDR3 nucleotide sequence: TGTGCCAGCAATGAAAGAGTGGATACAGGGGATCATGGCTACACCTTC. Its protein product is CASNERVDTGDHGYTF.

This clonotype is classed as medium-sized. The chain employs TRBV12-3 or TRBV12-4 and TRBJ2-7; no reliable D call. V was clipped by 6 bases and J by 3 bases, with 6 bases between them. The CDR3 has 11 amino acids. CDR3 in DNA: TGTGCCAGCAGCAACAGCTACGAGCAGTACTTC. Protein sequence: CASSNSYEQYF.

Worth noting for this clonotype: Mismatch with germline at one junction end may stem from a read error. V gene TRBV29-1 combines with J gene TRBJ2-1; a possible D gene is TRBD2 (6 bases). The CDR3 is 13 amino acids. Germline values: CDR1 SQVTM, CDR2 ANQGSEA. DNA of the CDR3: TGCGGCGTCGAGCGGACGGACTACAATGAACAGTTCTTC. As protein: CGVERTDYNEQFF.

Details on this clonotype: Sequence at one end of the junction differs from germline and may be a read error. The chain uses TRBV30 and TRBJ2-1; no reliable D call. Germline assignment: CDR1 GTSNPN and CDR2 SVGIG (reference sequence). This CDR3 is built from 16 residues. The CDR3: CVWSVDPLPAYNEQFF. CDR3 DNA: TGTGTCTGGAGTGTGGATCCCCTTCCAGCCTACAATGAGCAGTTCTTC.

On this clonotype itself: Compared with germline, one end of the junction differs, possibly owing to a read error. The chain is built from TRBV11-2 and TRBJ1-4, with 9 nucleotides matching TRBD1. Per the germline V gene, CDR1 is SGHAT and CDR2 is FQNNGV. The length of the CDR3 is 18 residues. For the CDR3, the DNA is TGTGCCAGTAGCTTATCTTTTTTCGGGACAGGGTTGGATGAAAAGCTGTTTTTT. Translation: CASSLSFFGTGLDEKLFF.

This clonotype was recorded once. The rearrangement joins TRBV19 to TRBJ2-7; no clear D gene. Trimming took 4 bases from V and 4 from J, leaving 14 bases between them. The CDR3 consists of 14 residues. Germline V CDR1 and CDR2: LNHDA, SQIVND (reference sequence). CDR3 sequence reads: CASSTHSGFYEQYF. CDR3 in DNA: TGTGCCAGTAGTACTCACTCCGGGTTTTACGAGCAGTACTTC.

The sample holds many counts of this clonotype. This chain links TRBV6-1 with TRBJ1-5, with D possibly being TRBD1 (5 bases). Per germline, CDR1 MNHNS and CDR2 SASEGT. CDR3 length equals 12 residues. The ends were cut back, 7 bases at V and 15 bases at J, with 19 bases in the middle. The CDR3 is CASTLTGTPRHF. In DNA, the CDR3 is TGTGCCAGCACCCTGACGGGGACCCCACGGCATTTT.

On this clonotype: The junction departs from germline at one end; a sequencing error may be responsible. V is TRBV11-2 and J is TRBJ2-1, with TRBD2 as a possible D gene (6 bases). The length of the CDR3 is 16 residues. The V gene's germline CDR1 is SGHAT and CDR2 FQNNGV. In nucleotides, the CDR3 is TGTGTCAGCAGCTTTCGGCTATCGGGAGATTTCAATGAGCAGTTCTTC. The encoded protein is CVSSFRLSGDFNEQFF.

On this clonotype: One end of the junction does not line up with germline, which may come from a read error. This chain connects TRBV6-1 to TRBJ1-1, with a possible D match to TRBD1 (6 bases). The CDR3 spans 14 residues. Germline V CDR1 and CDR2: MNHNS, SASEGT. The CDR3 loop is CASSELSRGDEVFF. Here the CDR3 DNA reads TGTGCCAGCAGTGAATTGAGCAGGGGTGATGAAGTTTTCTTT.

The rearrangement joins TRBV19 to TRBJ1-2, with a possible D match to TRBD1 (5 bases). The CDR3 runs 12 residues. The germline V gene encodes CDR1 LNHDA and CDR2 SQIVND (reference sequence). Trimming stripped 7 bases from V and 7 bases from J, with 13 bases between. The CDR3 region has the DNA TGTGCCAGTACGGACGGTGGGGCTGGCTACACCTTC. Translated, it gives CASTDGGAGYTF.

This clonotype appeared many times. This sequence may be a read error, since a much larger clone differs from it by one base. This chain links TRBV6-1 with TRBJ2-1; 11 bases agree with TRBD2. CDR1 and CDR2 (germline): MNHNS, SASEGT. The CDR3 contains 14 residues. DNA of the CDR3: TGTGCCAGCTCACTAGCGGGAGCGATCAATGGGCAGTTCTTC. Protein sequence: CASSLAGAINGQFF.

Note on this clonotype: One end of the junction fails to match germline, which may point to a read error. The genes are TRBV11-2 and TRBJ2-3; 8 nucleotides align to TRBD1. Germline V CDR1 and CDR2: SGHAT, FQNNGV. CDR3 length: 14 amino acids. Here the CDR3 reads CACSFRDRTDTQYF. CDR3 nucleotides: TGTGCCTGCAGCTTTCGGGACAGGACAGATACCCAGTATTTT.

A word on this clonotype: This could be a read error, since a much larger clone is one nucleotide away. V gene TRBV13 combines with J gene TRBJ2-7; D is perhaps TRBD2 (5 bases). Germline V gene lookup returns CDR1 PRHDT and CDR2 FYEKMQ (reference sequence). The CDR3 spans 15 residues. The CDR3 bases are TGTGGCAGCAGCTTAGTCAGCGGCGAGGTTTACGAGCAGTACTTC. Its protein product is CGSSLVSGEVYEQYF.

The chain has TRBV29-1 and TRBJ1-1; D is ambiguous. This CDR3 is built from 11 residues. V gave up 5 bases and J gave up 3 bases, with 7 bases separating them. Germline V gene lookup returns CDR1 SQVTM and CDR2 ANQGSEA. The CDR3 nucleotides are TGCAGCGTTTTCACAGACACTGAAGCTTTCTTT. It is translated as CSVFTDTEAFF.

This clonotype has just a few counts. This may come from a read error, since a much larger clone is one base off. The chain employs TRBV29-1 and TRBJ2-5; TRBD2 agrees at 9 bases. Germline CDR1 is SQVTM and CDR2 is ANQGSEA. This CDR3 contains 12 residues. The CDR3 sequence: CGAGGGALTQYF. CDR3 sequence (DNA): TGCGGCGCGGGGGGGGGGGCTTTGACCCAGTACTTC.

This clonotype was seen ten or more times. V usage is TRBV5-1 and J usage is TRBJ2-3, with 7 bases that match TRBD1. This CDR3 has 16 residues. V was pared by 6 bases and J by 1 base, with 11 bases of the junction left unmatched. In germline, CDR1 is SGHRS, CDR2 YFSETQ. CDR3 in amino acids: CASTLSTGIGTDTQYF. In DNA, the CDR3 is TGCGCCAGCACACTATCGACAGGGATTGGCACAGATACGCAGTATTTT.